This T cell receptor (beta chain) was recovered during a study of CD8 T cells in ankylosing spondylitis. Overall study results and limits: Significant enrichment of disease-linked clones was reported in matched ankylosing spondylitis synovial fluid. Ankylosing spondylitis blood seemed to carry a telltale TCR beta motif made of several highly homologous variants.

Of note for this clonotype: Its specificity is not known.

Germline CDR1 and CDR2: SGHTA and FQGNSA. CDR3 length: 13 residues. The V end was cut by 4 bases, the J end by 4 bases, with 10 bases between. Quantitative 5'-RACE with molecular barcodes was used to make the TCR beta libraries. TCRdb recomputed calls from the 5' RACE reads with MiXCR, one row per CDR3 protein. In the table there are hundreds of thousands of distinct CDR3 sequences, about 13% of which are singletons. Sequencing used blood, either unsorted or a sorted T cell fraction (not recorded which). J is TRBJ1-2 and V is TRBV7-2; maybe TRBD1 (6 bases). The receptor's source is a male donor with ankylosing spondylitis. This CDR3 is CASSSQTGYGYTF. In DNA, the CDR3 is TGTGCCAGCAGCTCCCAGACAGGCTATGGCTACACCTTC.